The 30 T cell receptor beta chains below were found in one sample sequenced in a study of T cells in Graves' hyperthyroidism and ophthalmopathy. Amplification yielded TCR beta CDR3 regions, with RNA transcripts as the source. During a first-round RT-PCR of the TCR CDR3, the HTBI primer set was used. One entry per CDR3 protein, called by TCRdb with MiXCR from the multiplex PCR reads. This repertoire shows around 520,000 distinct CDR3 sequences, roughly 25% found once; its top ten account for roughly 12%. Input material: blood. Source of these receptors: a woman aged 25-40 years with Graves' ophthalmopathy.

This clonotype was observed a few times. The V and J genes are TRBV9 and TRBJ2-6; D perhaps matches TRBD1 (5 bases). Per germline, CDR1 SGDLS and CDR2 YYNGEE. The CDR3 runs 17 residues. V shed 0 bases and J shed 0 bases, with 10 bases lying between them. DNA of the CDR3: TGTGCCAGCAGCGTAGAGGCAGGGCCCTCTGGGGCCAACGTCCTGACTTTC. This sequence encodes CASSVEAGPSGANVLTF.

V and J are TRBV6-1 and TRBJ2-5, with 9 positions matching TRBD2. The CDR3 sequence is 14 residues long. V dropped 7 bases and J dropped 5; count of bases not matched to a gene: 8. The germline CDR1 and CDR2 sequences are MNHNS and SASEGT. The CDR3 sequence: CASKPAGGMETQYF. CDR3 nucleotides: TGTGCCAGCAAACCAGCGGGGGGTATGGAGACCCAGTACTTC.

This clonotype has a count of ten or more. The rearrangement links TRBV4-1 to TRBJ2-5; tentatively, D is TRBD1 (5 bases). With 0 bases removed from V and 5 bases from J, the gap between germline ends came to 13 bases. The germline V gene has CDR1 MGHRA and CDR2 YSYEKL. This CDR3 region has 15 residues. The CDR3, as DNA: TGCGCCAGCAGCCAAGAGGGCAGGGAAACGGAGACCCAGTACTTC. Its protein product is CASSQEGRETETQYF.

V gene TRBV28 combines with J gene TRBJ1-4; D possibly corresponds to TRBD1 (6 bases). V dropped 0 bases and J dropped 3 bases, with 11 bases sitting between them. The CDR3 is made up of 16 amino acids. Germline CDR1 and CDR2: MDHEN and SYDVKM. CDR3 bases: TGTGCCAGCAGTTTATGGACGGCAGGGGCTAATGAAAAACTGTTTTTT. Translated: CASSLWTAGANEKLFF.

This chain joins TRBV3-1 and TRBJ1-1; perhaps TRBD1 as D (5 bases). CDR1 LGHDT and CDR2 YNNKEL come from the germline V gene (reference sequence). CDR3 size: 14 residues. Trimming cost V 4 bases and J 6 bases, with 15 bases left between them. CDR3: CASSPGGGVAEAFF. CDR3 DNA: TGTGCCAGCAGCCCCGGCGGAGGGGTCGCTGAAGCTTTCTTT.

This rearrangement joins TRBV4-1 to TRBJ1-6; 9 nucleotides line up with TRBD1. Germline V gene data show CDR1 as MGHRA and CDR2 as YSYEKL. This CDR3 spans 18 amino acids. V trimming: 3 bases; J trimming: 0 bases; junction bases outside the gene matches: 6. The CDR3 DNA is TGCGCCAGCAGCCAGGGGACAGGGTCGCCCTCCTATAATTCACCCCTCCACTTT. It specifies CASSQGTGSPSYNSPLHF.

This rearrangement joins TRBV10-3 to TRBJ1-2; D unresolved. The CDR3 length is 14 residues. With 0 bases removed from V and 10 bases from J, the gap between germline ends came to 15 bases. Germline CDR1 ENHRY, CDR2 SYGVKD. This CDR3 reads CAISESDRFFPYTF. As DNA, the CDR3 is TGTGCCATCAGTGAGTCGGACCGGTTTTTCCCCTACACCTTC.

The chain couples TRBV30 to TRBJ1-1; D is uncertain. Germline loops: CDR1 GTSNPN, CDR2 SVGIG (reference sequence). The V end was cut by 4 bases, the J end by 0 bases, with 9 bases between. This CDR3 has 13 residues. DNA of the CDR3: TGTGCCTGGACCCTGACTATGAACACTGAAGCTTTCTTT. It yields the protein CAWTLTMNTEAFF.

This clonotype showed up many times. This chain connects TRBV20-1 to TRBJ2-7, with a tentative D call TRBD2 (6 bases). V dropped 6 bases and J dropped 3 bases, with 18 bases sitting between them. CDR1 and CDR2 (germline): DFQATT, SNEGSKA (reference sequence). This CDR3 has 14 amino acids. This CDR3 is CSAGDFQGYYEQYF. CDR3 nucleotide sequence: TGCAGTGCCGGGGACTTCCAGGGATACTACGAGCAGTACTTC.

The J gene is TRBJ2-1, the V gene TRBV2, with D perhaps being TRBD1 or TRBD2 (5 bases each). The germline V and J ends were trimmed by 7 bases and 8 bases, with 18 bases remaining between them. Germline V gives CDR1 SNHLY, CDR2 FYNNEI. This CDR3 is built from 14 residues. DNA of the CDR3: TGTGCCAGCATCCCCGGGACCCGTAGGTATGAGCAGTTCTTC. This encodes CASIPGTRRYEQFF.

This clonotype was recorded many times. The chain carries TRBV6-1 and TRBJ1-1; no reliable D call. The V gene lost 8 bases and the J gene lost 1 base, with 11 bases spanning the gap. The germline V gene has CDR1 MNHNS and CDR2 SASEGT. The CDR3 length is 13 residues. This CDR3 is CASGRGRNTEAFF. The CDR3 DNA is TGTGCCAGCGGAAGAGGACGGAACACTGAAGCTTTCTTT.

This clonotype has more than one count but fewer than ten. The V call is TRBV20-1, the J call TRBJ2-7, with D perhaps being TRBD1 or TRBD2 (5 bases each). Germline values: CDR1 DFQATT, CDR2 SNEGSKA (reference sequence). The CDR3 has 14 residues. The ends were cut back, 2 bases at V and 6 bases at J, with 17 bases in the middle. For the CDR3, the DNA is TGCAGTGCTAGACCCGGGACCAGAAGTGGCGAGCAGTACTTC. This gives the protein CSARPGTRSGEQYF.

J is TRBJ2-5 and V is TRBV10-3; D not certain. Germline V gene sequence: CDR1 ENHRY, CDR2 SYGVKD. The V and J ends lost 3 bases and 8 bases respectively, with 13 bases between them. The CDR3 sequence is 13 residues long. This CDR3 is CAISDYGSVTQYF. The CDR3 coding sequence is TGTGCCATCAGTGATTACGGCTCGGTTACCCAGTACTTC.

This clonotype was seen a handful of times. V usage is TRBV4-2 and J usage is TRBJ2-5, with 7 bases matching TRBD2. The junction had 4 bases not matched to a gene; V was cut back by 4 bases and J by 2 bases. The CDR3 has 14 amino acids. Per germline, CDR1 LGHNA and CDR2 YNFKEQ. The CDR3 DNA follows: TGTGCCAGCAGCCCTCGGGGGGAGCAAGAGACCCAGTACTTC. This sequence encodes CASSPRGEQETQYF.

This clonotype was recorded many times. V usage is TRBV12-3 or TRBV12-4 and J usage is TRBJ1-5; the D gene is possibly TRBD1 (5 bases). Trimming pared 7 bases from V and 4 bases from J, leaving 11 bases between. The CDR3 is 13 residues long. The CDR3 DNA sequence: TGTGCCAGCACTGCAGGGAGGAATCAGCCCCAGCATTTT. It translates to CASTAGRNQPQHF.

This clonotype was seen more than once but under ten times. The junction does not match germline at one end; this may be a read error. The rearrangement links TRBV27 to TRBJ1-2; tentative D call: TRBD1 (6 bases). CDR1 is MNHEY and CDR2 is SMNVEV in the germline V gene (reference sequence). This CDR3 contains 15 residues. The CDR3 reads CASSRTKGGYYGYAF. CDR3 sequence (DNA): TGTGCCAGCAGTCGTACAAAGGGGGGGTACTATGGCTACGCCTTC.

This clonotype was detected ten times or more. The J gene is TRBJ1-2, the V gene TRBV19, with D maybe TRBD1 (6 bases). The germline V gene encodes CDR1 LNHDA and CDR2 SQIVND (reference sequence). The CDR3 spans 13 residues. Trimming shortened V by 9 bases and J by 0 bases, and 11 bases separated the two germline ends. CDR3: CASSGTTNYGYTF. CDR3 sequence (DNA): TGTGCCAGCTCCGGGACAACTAACTATGGCTACACCTTC. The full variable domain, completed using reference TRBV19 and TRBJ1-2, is DGGITQSPKYLFRKEGQNVTLSCEQNLNHDAMYWYRQDPGQGLRLIYYSQIVNDFQKGDIAEGYSVSREKKESFPLTVTSAQKNPTAFYLCASSGTTNYGYTFGSGTRLTVV.

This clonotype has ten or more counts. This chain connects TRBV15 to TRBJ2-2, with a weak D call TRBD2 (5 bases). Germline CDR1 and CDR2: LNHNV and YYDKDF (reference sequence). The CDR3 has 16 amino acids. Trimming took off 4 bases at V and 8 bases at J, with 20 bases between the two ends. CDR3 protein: CATSTLLKRASGELFF. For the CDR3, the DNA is TGTGCCACCAGCACCCTCTTAAAGAGGGCATCGGGGGAGCTGTTTTTT.

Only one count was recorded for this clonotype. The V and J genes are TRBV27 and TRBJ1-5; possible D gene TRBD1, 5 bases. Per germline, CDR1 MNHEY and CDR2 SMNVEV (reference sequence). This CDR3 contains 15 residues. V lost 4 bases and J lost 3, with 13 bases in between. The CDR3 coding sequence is TGTGCCAGCAGTTCCGCAGGGCCCGCCAATCAGCCCCAGCATTTT. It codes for CASSSAGPANQPQHF.

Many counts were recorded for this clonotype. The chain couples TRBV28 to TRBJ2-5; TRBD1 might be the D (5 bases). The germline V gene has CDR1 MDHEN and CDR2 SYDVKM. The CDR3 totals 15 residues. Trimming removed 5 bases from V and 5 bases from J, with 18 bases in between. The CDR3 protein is CASSPPAGQDETQYF. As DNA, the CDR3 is TGTGCCAGCAGTCCCCCGGCAGGGCAGGACGAGACCCAGTACTTC.

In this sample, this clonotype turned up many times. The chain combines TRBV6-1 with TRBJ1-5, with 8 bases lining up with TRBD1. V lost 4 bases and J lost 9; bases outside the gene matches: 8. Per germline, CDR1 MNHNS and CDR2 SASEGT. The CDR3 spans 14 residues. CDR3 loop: CASSGTGRVGPQHF. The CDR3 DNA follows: TGTGCCAGCAGTGGGACAGGGCGGGTGGGGCCCCAGCATTTT.

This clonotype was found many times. The CDR3 loop is CASSEEGINYEQYF. The CDR3 DNA reads as TGTGCCAGCAGTGAAGAGGGTATTAACTACGAGCAGTACTTC. This rearrangement joins TRBV2 to TRBJ2-7, with no clear D. V gave up 1 base and J gave up 3 bases, with 10 bases separating them. Germline V CDR1 and CDR2: SNHLY, FYNNEI. The CDR3 sequence is 14 residues long.

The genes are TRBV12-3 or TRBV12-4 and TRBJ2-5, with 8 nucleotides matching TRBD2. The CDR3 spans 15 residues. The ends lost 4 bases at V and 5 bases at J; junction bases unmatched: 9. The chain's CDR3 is CASSSGGRWKETQYF. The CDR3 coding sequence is TGTGCCAGCAGTTCGGGGGGGAGATGGAAGGAGACCCAGTACTTC.

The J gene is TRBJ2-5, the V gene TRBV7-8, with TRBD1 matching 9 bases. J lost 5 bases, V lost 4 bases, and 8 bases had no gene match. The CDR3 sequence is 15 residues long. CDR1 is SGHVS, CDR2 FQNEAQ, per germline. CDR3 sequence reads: CASSSDRGKLETQYF. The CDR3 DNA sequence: TGTGCCAGCAGCTCGGACAGGGGAAAATTGGAGACCCAGTACTTC. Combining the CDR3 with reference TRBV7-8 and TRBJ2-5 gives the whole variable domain GAGVSQSPRYKVAKRGQDVALRCDPISGHVSLFWYQQALGQGPEFLTYFQNEAQLDKSGLPSDRFFAERPEGSVSTLKIQRTQQEDSAVYLCASSSDRGKLETQYFGPGTRLLVL.

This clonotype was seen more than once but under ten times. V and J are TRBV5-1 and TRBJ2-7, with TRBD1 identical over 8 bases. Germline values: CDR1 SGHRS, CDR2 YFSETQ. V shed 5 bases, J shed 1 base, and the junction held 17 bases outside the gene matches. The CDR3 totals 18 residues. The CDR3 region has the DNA TGCGCCAGCAGGATTGGCAGGGGGCCACAGGGACATTCCTACGAGCAGTACTTC. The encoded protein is CASRIGRGPQGHSYEQYF.

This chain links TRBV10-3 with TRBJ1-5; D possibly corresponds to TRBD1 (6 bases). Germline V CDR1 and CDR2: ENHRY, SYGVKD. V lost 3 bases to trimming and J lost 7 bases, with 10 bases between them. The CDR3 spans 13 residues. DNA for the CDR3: TGTGCCATCAGTGAACAGGGTGACCAGCCCCAGCATTTT. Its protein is CAISEQGDQPQHF.

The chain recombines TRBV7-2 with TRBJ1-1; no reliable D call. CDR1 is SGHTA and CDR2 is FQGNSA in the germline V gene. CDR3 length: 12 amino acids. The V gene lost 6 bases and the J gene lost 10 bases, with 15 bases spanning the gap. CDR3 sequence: CASSSYSLGAFF. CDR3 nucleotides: TGTGCCAGCAGTTCTTACAGCTTAGGAGCTTTCTTT.

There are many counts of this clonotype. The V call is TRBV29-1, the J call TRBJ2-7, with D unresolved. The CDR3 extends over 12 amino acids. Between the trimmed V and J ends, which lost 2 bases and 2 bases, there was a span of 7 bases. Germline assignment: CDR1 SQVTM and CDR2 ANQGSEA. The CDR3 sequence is CSVESIAYEQYF. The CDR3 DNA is TGCAGCGTTGAAAGTATAGCCTACGAGCAGTACTTC.

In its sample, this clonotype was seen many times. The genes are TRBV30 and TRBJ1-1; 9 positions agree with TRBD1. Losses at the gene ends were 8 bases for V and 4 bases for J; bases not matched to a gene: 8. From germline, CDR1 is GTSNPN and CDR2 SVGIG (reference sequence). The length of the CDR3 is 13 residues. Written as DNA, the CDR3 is TGTGCCACCAAGGGACAGGGAGTCACTGAAGCTTTCTTT. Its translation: CATKGQGVTEAFF.

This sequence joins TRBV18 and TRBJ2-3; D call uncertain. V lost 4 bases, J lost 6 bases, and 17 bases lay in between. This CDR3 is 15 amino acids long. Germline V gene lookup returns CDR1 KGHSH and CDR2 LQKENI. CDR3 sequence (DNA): TGTGCCAGCTCACATACGCGTTCCCCAAGGGATACGCAGTATTTT. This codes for CASSHTRSPRDTQYF.